Listed below are T cell receptor beta chains from one sample, sequenced in a study of blood T cell repertoires in COVID-19. Generated by immunoSEQ multiplex PCR, the TCRdb table keeps only in-frame clones and is missing some. This table has under 300,000 clones, roughly 83% appearing once. The specimen was peripheral blood. Receptor source: an elderly man with acute or convalescent COVID-19. Both conserved end residues are part of each CDR3. D genes are given only for firm matches. Size is omitted from some rows. Given values are once, few, many or a class for expanded clones.

D	V	J	size	DNA	CDR3
NA	TRBV5-6	TRBJ1-2	once	TGTGCCAGCAGCTTGGAGAGGGATTCGGGCTATGGCTACACCTTC	CASSLERDSGYGYTF
NA	TRBV6-1	TRBJ1-1	NA	TGTGCCAGCAGTGAAGCGCTTAGGACAGACCCTAAAAAAGCTTTCTTT	CASSEALRTDPKKAFF
NA	TRBV6-5	TRBJ1-2	NA	TGTGCCACGGAGGGTAGTAACTATGGCTACACCTTC	CATEGSNYGYTF
NA	TRBV3-1/TRBV3-2	TRBJ2-7	NA	TGTGCCAGCAGCCCCCCGACGGGAGCCTACGAGCAGTACTTC	CASSPPTGAYEQYF
NA	TRBV19	TRBJ1-1	NA	TGTGCCAGCCGGGGGACGAACACTGAAGCTTTCTTT	CASRGTNTEAFF
NA	TRBV6-1	TRBJ1-2	NA	TGTGCCAGCAGTGAAATAGGGAGGGCTGGCTACACCTTC	CASSEIGRAGYTF
NA	TRBV29-1	TRBJ2-1	NA	TGCAGCGTTGACCAGGGTCCCTACAATGAGCAGTTCTTC	CSVDQGPYNEQFF
NA	TRBV28	TRBJ1-1	NA	TGTGCCAGCAGTCCTCCCTCCGGACGGGGCACTGAAGCTTTCTTT	CASSPPSGRGTEAFF
TRBD1	TRBV19	TRBJ1-1	few	TGTGCCAGTAGTACTTCGACAGGGGTGAACACTGAAGCTTTCTTT	CASSTSTGVNTEAFF
NA	TRBV5-6	TRBJ2-7	NA	TGTGCCAGCAGCTTGGCCAGCGGAGGGGATTACGAGCAGTACTTC	CASSLASGGDYEQYF
TRBD1	TRBV25-1	TRBJ1-5	NA	TGTGCCAGCGAGGGACAGGGATTCAATCAGCCCCAGCATTTT	CASEGQGFNQPQHF
TRBD2	TRBV19	TRBJ2-2	few	TGTGCCAGTAGTTCCGTAGCGGGGGGCACCGGGGAGCTGTTTTTT	CASSSVAGGTGELFF
NA	TRBV15	TRBJ1-2	NA	TGTGCCACCGGCTTAGGAGGACAGCCTAACTATGGCTACACCTTC	CATGLGGQPNYGYTF
TRBD1	TRBV28	TRBJ2-6	NA	TGTGCCAGCAGTCGAGGGGGCTCGGTCTCTGGGGCCAACGTCCTGACTTTC	CASSRGGSVSGANVLTF